A selection of T cell receptor beta chains follows, all from one sample in a study of neurological immune-mediated disorders. TCRdb itself ran the 5' RACE reads through MiXCR, one entry per CDR3 protein. Among roughly 100,000 distinct CDR3 sequences listed, 3% to 4% were seen once. Sequenced input: PBMCs. These receptors all come from a woman aged 50 to 65 with multiple sclerosis. Both conserved end residues are part of each CDR3. A D gene is named only where the DNA matches it firmly. Expanded clones are given a class, and other clones once, few, many or no size at all.

d_call	j_call	v_call	cdr3_length	clone_size	cdr3_aa	cdr3_nt
TRBD2	TRBJ2-5	TRBV20-1	14	many	CSASPTSGQETQYF	TGCAGTGCTAGTCCGACTAGCGGCCAAGAGACCCAGTACTTC
-	TRBJ1-1	TRBV12-3/TRBV12-4	15	many	CASSLGEGFDTEAFF	TGTGCCAGCAGTTTAGGAGAGGGTTTCGACACTGAAGCTTTCTTT
-	TRBJ2-1	TRBV13	15	-	CASSLEGTPGNYQFF	TGTGCCAGCAGCTTAGAGGGGACCCCCGGCAATTATCAGTTCTTC
-	TRBJ1-2	TRBV20-1	13	many	CSARRGLGYGYTF	TGCAGTGCTAGACGGGGGCTTGGGTATGGCTACACCTTC
TRBD2	TRBJ2-3	TRBV10-3	16	many	CAIRVGLAGGTDTQYF	TGTGCCATCAGAGTAGGACTAGCGGGGGGCACAGATACGCAGTATTTT
TRBD1	TRBJ1-2	TRBV12-3/TRBV12-4	15	many	CASSLGGQGSYGYTF	TGTGCCAGCAGTTTAGGAGGACAGGGGAGCTATGGCTACACCTTC
-	TRBJ1-1	TRBV6-1	13	many	CASSLTGSSEAFF	TGTGCCAGCAGTCTTACAGGGAGCTCTGAAGCTTTCTTT
-	TRBJ2-2	TRBV11-3	17	many	CASSNNRVTANTGELFF	TGTGCCAGCAGCAATAACAGGGTTACCGCGAACACCGGGGAGCTGTTTTTT
-	TRBJ1-1	TRBV12-3/TRBV12-4	14	many	CVSGQWGRRTEAFF	TGTGTCAGCGGCCAATGGGGGAGAAGGACTGAAGCTTTCTTT
-	TRBJ2-7	TRBV20-1	12	many	CSAISGKYEQYF	TGCAGTGCTATTTCGGGGAAATACGAGCAGTACTTC
TRBD1	TRBJ2-7	TRBV2	15	-	CASRVGTGPIREQYF	TGTGCCAGCAGAGTCGGGACAGGCCCAATTCGCGAGCAGTACTTC
-	TRBJ2-5	TRBV3-1	12	few	CASSGPTETQYF	TGTGCCAGCAGCGGACCGACGGAGACCCAGTACTTC
-	TRBJ1-1	TRBV5-1	17	few	CASSLLTIGQSNTEAFF	TGCGCCAGCAGCTTGTTGACAATTGGTCAATCGAACACTGAAGCTTTCTTT
-	TRBJ2-7	TRBV7-2	16	many	CASSLEGGRGGYEQYF	TGTGCCAGCAGCTTAGAGGGGGGACGAGGGGGCTACGAGCAGTACTTC
-	TRBJ1-3	TRBV7-2	15	-	CASSLGGFSRNTIYF	TGTGCCAGCAGCTTAGGAGGGTTCTCGAGAAACACCATATATTTT
-	TRBJ2-2	TRBV4-3	16	many	CASSQGRGDGTGELFF	TGCGCCAGCAGTCAGGGAAGGGGCGATGGCACCGGGGAGCTGTTTTTT
-	TRBJ1-2	TRBV5-5	14	-	CASTQQMGDYGYTF	TGTGCCAGCACCCAGCAGATGGGGGACTATGGCTACACCTTC
-	TRBJ2-7	TRBV10-3	12	many	CAISVRVDEQYF	TGTGCCATCAGTGTCAGGGTGGACGAGCAGTACTTC
TRBD2	TRBJ2-1	TRBV7-6	14	many	CASSLIGGGNEQFF	TGTGCCAGCAGCTTAATCGGGGGGGGGAATGAGCAGTTCTTC
TRBD2	TRBJ2-1	TRBV20-1	16	many	CSARRPAGGPYNEQFF	TGCAGTGCTAGAAGACCAGCGGGGGGGCCCTACAATGAGCAGTTCTTC
-	TRBJ1-4	TRBV5-1	14	many	CASSLRGRGEKLFF	TGCGCCAGCAGCTTACGGGGGCGCGGTGAAAAACTGTTTTTT
TRBD1	TRBJ1-2	TRBV6-5	17	many	CASRPMDRVPFGYGYTF	TGTGCCAGCAGGCCCATGGACAGGGTTCCGTTTGGGTATGGCTACACCTTC
TRBD1	TRBJ2-3	TRBV5-1	14	many	CASSLDRGQYTQYF	TGCGCCAGCAGCTTGGACAGGGGGCAATATACGCAGTATTTT
TRBD1	TRBJ1-2	TRBV20-1	15	many	CSAAPPGGGLYGYTF	TGCAGTGCCGCCCCGCCAGGGGGCGGACTTTATGGCTACACCTTC
-	TRBJ1-6	TRBV7-2	15	many	CASSFSGQGNTPLHF	TGTGCCAGCAGCTTCTCGGGACAAGGAAATACACCCCTCCACTTT
-	TRBJ2-1	TRBV5-1	15	many	CASSLSSGGADEQFF	TGCGCCAGCAGCTTGAGTAGCGGAGGAGCGGATGAGCAGTTCTTC
-	TRBJ1-1	TRBV5-1	14	many	CASSPGDLNTEAFF	TGCGCCAGCAGTCCCGGTGATCTGAACACTGAAGCTTTCTTT
-	TRBJ1-4	TRBV6-1	16	many	CASSDPPGLRGEKLFF	TGTGCCAGCAGTGACCCCCCGGGCCTACGGGGAGAAAAACTGTTTTTT
-	TRBJ1-5	TRBV4-1	15	many	CASSQDTRSNQPQHF	TGCGCCAGCAGCCAAGATACGCGCAGCAATCAGCCCCAGCATTTT
-	TRBJ1-2	TRBV15	13	many	CATSSGGGIGYTF	TGTGCCACCAGCAGCGGCGGAGGGATTGGCTACACCTTC
-	TRBJ2-5	TRBV20-1	15	many	CSADSVGGHYETQYF	TGCAGTGCAGACTCCGTAGGGGGGCATTACGAGACCCAGTACTTC
-	TRBJ2-1	TRBV5-1	13	many	CASIGFPHNEQFF	TGCGCCAGCATCGGTTTTCCACACAATGAGCAGTTCTTC
TRBD1	TRBJ2-1	TRBV5-1	15	many	CASSDPGGSYNEQFF	TGCGCCAGCAGCGACCCAGGGGGCTCCTACAATGAGCAGTTCTTC
-	TRBJ2-1	TRBV7-2	15	many	CASSLWVGPDNEQFF	TGTGCCAGCAGCTTATGGGTAGGACCCGACAATGAGCAGTTCTTC
-	TRBJ1-1	TRBV18	13	many	CASSPSRDTEAFF	TGTGCCAGCTCACCCTCGCGGGACACTGAAGCTTTCTTT
TRBD1	TRBJ1-5	TRBV25-1	15	many	CASSAGQGWNQPQHF	TGTGCCAGCAGCGCCGGACAGGGGTGGAATCAGCCCCAGCATTTT
-	TRBJ1-2	TRBV19	16	few	CASSTNWQVADGGYTF	TGTGCCAGTAGTACAAATTGGCAGGTAGCCGACGGTGGCTACACCTTC
-	TRBJ2-7	TRBV18	15	few	CASSPTGYGSGEQYF	TGTGCCAGCTCACCAACAGGGTATGGTAGTGGAGAGCAGTACTTC
TRBD2	TRBJ2-3	TRBV7-2	15	many	CATKGTSGLSDTQYF	TGTGCCACCAAAGGGACTAGCGGTTTATCAGATACGCAGTATTTT
-	TRBJ1-5	TRBV20-1	15	few	CSAVEAVYSNQPQHF	TGCAGTGCCGTCGAGGCGGTTTATAGCAATCAGCCCCAGCATTTT
TRBD1	TRBJ2-1	TRBV12-3/TRBV12-4	16	many	CASTRRGQGTYNEQFF	TGTGCCAGCACGCGCCGGGGACAGGGGACATACAATGAGCAGTTCTTC
TRBD2	TRBJ2-5	TRBV5-1	16	many	CASSLYGTRGQETQYF	TGCGCCAGCAGCTTGTACGGGACTAGGGGCCAAGAGACCCAGTACTTC
TRBD2	TRBJ2-7	TRBV20-1	13	-	CSANGGGAGEQYF	TGCAGTGCTAATGGCGGGGGGGCCGGAGAGCAGTACTTC
-	TRBJ2-6	TRBV27	14	many	CATGEYSGANVLTF	TGTGCCACGGGCGAGTACTCTGGGGCCAACGTCCTGACTTTC
-	TRBJ1-6	TRBV20-1	11	-	CSASENSTLNF	TGCAGTGCTAGCGAGAATTCAACCCTCAACTTT
TRBD2	TRBJ2-5	TRBV20-1	17	-	CSARGETSGREKETQYF	TGCAGTGCTAGAGGGGAGACTAGCGGGAGAGAGAAAGAGACCCAGTACTTC
-	TRBJ2-3	TRBV5-1	11	many	CASRTTDTQYF	TGCGCCAGCAGGACTACAGATACGCAGTATTTT
TRBD1	TRBJ1-2	TRBV7-9	14	-	CASSLGTGGGGYTF	TGTGCCAGCAGCTTAGGGACAGGGGGAGGAGGCTACACCTTC
TRBD1	TRBJ1-4	TRBV7-2	15	many	CASSSTGITNEKLFF	TGTGCCAGCAGCTCGACAGGGATTACTAATGAAAAACTGTTTTTT
-	TRBJ1-2	TRBV5-1	13	many	CASSLDGDYGYTF	TGCGCCAGCAGCTTGGATGGGGATTATGGCTACACCTTC
TRBD1	TRBJ1-5	TRBV5-6	13	many	CASSRDRDQPQHF	TGTGCTAGCAGCCGGGACAGGGATCAGCCCCAGCATTTT
-	TRBJ2-1	TRBV12-3/TRBV12-4	15	many	CASSFGGRGVDEQFF	TGTGCCAGCAGTTTTGGAGGAAGGGGGGTGGATGAGCAGTTCTTC
-	TRBJ1-4	TRBV20-1	13	many	CSARDGRPEKLFF	TGCAGTGCTAGAGACGGACGGCCTGAAAAACTGTTTTTT
TRBD2	TRBJ2-3	TRBV12-3/TRBV12-4	21	few	CASSLSYPELIAGGTTDTQYF	TGTGCCAGCAGTTTATCATACCCAGAGTTAATAGCGGGGGGAACCACAGATACGCAGTATTTT
TRBD2	TRBJ2-3	TRBV4-3	14	many	CASSPGLGEDTQYF	TGCGCCAGCAGCCCCGGACTAGGGGAAGATACGCAGTATTTT
-	TRBJ1-1	TRBV5-1	13	many	CASSLGLDTEAFF	TGCGCCAGCAGCTTGGGGTTGGACACTGAAGCTTTCTTT
TRBD1	TRBJ1-2	TRBV10-3	12	many	CAIRGTGGGYTF	TGTGCCATCAGGGGGACAGGGGGCGGCTACACCTTC
-	TRBJ2-6	TRBV9	18	many	CASSGDGTISSGANVLTF	TGTGCCAGCAGCGGAGACGGGACAATCTCCTCTGGGGCCAACGTCCTGACTTTC
-	TRBJ1-4	TRBV5-4	15	many	CASSSRGHTASKLFF	TGTGCCAGCAGCTCGAGGGGACATACAGCCTCAAAACTGTTTTTT
-	TRBJ2-7	TRBV9	15	many	CASSEIRDRGLEQYF	TGTGCCAGCAGCGAAATCCGGGACCGAGGGCTCGAGCAGTACTTC